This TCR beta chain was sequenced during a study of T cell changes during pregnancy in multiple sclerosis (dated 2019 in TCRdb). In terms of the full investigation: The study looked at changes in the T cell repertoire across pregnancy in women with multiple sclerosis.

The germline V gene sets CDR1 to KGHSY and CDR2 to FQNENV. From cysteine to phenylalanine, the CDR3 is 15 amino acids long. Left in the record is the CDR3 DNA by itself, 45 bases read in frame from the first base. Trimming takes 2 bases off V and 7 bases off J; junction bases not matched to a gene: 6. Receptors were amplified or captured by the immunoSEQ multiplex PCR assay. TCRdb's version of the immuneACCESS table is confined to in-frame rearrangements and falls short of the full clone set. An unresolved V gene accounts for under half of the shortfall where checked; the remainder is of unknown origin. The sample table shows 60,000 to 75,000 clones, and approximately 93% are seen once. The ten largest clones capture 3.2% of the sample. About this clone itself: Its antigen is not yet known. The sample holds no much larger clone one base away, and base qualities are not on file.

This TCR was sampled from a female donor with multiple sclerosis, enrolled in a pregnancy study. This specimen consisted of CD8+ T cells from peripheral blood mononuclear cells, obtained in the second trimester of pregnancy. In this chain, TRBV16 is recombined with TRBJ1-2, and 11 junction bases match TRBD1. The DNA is TGTGCCAGCAGCCAACTCGGACAGGGGGCAAGTGGCTACACCTTC. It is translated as CASSQLGQGASGYTF.